The table lists the clone carrying this T cell receptor beta chain with a count of one. What it binds is unknown. Treatment given: roughly 11-day PBMC culture with coronavirus spike peptide pools or control peptides (ViraFEST assay). ViraFEST expanded antigen-specific T cells with peptide pools, then sequenced TCRs. Sequencing of the DNA from cultured CD4+ T cells was carried out with the Oncomine TCR Beta short-read assay. One entry per CDR3 protein, called by TCRdb with MiXCR from the PCR reads. The sample yields 20,000 to 25,000 distinct CDR3 sequences, roughly 50% seen once. The sample comes from a study of vaccination and CD4 T cells after COVID-19. Study-wide background: Six males and four females, two Hispanic, made up the convalescents.

Study-wide findings and caveats: In median terms, SARS-CoV-2-reactive clonotypes went from roughly 22 to 38, a nonsignificant rise. Looking at convalescent patients, 304 of their 307 vaccine-specific clones were spike mono-reactive.

CDR3 size: 14 residues. Germline V gene lookup returns CDR1 SNHLY and CDR2 FYNNEI. Deletions cut 6 bases from V and 4 bases from J, with 10 bases between. The sample comprised CD4+ T cells from blood, cultured in vitro. The chain carries TRBV2 and TRBJ1-6; D is uncertain. This receptor was obtained from a human donor who had recovered from COVID-19. The CDR3 region has the DNA TGTGCCAGCAGGCGGGCAGGTTATAATTCACCCCTCCACTTT. It encodes CASRRAGYNSPLHF.